This TCR beta chain was sequenced for a study of blood T cell repertoires in COVID-19 (TCRdb year 2020). Broadly, across the study: Samples from collaborators originated in the United States, Italy and Spain and spanned both the acute and convalescent phases of COVID-19. The material from the prospective study consisted of cDNA or gDNA derived from T cells, B-cell-depleted T cells, or PBMCs. Subjects who had been exposed to COVID-19, were actively infected with it, or had recovered from it provided the deeply sampled blood TCRbeta repertoires that made up the dataset. The repertoires were made available in a free public database intended to serve as a resource for research on the immune response to SARS-CoV-2. The samples were drawn from the first 160 participants of the ongoing ImmuneRACE study and from 1,254 subjects provided by 6 global collaborators. Sample metadata almost always included a de-identified subject ID, COVID-19 status, age in years and sex. Where HLA class I and class II types were available, the types were taken from metadata supplied by the sample provider, not from assay-based typing.

There are 14 amino acids in the CDR3, from cysteine to phenylalanine inclusive. The retained sequence is limited to the CDR3, 42 bases, with the frame set at the first base. Germline trimming amounts to 1 base on V and 4 bases on J, with 3 as the count of junction bases outside the gene matches. CDR1 and CDR2 are drawn from the germline V gene (reference sequence): SEHNR, FQNEAQ. Details on this clone: This receptor's antigen is unknown. It has no much larger one-base neighbor in the sample; base qualities were not kept.

TCRbeta CDR3 regions were amplified from genomic DNA by means of the immunoSEQ Assay, a bias-controlled multiplex PCR. In the authors' own workflow: Within the assay, amplification of reference gene primers was used to estimate how many nucleated cells each sample contained. To quantify the absolute abundance of each unique TCRbeta CDR3 rearrangement, sequence reads were collapsed and filtered. For each sample, productive Simpson clonality was calculated as the square root of Simpson's diversity index over productive rearrangements. This is the immuneACCESS table as TCRdb keeps it, with only in-frame sequences that have V and J called. A part of the clones is gone; compared with another copy, unresolved V genes explain less than half, and the rest is unexplained. The V and J calls and the clone size are those of that table, but D and trimming were determined from the DNA. The sample table records approximately 410,000 clones; around 86% of these occur just once. Approximately 1.4% of the sample belongs to the ten largest clones.

Results the study describes overall, beyond this receptor: The amount of clinical and demographic metadata varied by source and participant and was provided uncurated.

Whole blood was collected in K2EDTA tubes by collaborating institutions according to the institutions' own protocols. Collaborator samples were shipped for TCRbeta analysis as frozen whole blood, isolated PBMCs, or DNA extracted from either sample type. The V and J genes are TRBV7-9 and TRBJ1-1, and 7 bases in between align with TRBD1. The specimen was peripheral blood. This clonotype was sampled from a woman aged 25 to 39 with active or convalescent COVID-19. The CDR3 is CASSLGQGITEAFF. The sequenced DNA is TGTGCCAGCAGCTTAGGACAGGGAATCACTGAAGCTTTCTTT.